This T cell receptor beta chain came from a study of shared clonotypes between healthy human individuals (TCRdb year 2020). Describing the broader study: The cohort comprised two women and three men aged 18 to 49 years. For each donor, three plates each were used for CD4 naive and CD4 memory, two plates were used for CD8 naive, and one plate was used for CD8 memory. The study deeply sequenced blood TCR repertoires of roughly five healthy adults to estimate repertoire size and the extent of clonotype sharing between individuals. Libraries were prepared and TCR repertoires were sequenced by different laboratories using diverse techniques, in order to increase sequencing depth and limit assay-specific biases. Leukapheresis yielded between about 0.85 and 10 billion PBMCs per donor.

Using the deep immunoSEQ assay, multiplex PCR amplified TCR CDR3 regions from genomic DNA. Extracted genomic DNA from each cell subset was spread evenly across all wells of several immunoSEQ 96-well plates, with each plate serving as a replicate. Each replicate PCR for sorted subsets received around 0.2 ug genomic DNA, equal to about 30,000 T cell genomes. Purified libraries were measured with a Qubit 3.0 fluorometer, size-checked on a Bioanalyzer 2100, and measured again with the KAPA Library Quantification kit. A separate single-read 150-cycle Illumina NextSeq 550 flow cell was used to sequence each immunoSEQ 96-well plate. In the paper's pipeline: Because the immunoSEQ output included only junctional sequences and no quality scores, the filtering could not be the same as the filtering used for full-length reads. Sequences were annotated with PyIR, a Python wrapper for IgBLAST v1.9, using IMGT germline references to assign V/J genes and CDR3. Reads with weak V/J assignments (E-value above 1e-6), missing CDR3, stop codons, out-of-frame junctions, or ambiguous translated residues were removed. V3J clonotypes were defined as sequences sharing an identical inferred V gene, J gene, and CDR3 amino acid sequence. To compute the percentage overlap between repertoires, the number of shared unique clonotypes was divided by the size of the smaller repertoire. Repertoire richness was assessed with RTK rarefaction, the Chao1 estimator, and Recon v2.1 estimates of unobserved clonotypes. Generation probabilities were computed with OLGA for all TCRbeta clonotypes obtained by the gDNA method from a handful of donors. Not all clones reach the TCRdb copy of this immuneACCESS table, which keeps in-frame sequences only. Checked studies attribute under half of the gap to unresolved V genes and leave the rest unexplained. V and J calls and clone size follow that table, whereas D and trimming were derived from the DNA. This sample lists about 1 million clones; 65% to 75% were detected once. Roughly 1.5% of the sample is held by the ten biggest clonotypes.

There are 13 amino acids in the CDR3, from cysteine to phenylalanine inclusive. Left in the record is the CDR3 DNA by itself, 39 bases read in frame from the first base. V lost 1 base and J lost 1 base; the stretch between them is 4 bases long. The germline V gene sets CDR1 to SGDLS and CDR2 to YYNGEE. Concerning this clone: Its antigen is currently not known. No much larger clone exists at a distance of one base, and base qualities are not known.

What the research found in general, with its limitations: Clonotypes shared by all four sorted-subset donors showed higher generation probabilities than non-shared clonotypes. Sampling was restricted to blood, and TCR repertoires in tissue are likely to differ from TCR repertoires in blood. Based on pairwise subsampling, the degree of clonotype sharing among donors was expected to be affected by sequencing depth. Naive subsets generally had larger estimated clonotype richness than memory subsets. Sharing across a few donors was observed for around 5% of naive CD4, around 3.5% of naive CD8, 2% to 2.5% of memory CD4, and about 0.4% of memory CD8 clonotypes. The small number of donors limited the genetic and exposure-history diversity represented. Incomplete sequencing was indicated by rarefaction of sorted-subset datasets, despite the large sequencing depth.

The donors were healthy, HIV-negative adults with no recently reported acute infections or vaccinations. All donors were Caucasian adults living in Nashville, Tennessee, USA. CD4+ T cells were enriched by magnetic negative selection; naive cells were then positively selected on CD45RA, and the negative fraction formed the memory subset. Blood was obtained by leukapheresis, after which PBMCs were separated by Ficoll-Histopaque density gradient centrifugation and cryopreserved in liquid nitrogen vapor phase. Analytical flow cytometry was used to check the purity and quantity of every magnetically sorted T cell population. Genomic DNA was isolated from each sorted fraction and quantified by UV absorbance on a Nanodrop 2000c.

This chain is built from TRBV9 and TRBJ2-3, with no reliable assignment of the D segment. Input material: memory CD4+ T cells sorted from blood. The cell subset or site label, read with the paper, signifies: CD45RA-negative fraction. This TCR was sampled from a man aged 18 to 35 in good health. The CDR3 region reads CASSVRRTDTQYF. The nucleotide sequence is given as TGTGCCAGCAGCGTAAGGCGCACAGATACGCAGTATTTT. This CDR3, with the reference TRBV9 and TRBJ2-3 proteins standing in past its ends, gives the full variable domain DSGVTQTPKHLITATGQRVTLRCSPRSGDLSVYWYQQSLDQGLQFLIQYYNGEERAKGNILERFSAQQFPDLHSELNLSSLELGDSALYFCASSVRRTDTQYFGPGTRLTVL.